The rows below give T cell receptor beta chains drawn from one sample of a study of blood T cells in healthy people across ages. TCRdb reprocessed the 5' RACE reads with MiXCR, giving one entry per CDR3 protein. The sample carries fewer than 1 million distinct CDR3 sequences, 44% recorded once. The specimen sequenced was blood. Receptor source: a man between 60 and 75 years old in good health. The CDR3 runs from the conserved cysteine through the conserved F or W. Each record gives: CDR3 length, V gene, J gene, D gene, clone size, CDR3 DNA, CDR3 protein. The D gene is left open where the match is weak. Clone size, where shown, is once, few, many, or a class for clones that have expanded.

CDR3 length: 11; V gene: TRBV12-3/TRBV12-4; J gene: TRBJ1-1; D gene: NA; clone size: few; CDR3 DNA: TGTGCCAGCAGTTTTGGTAGGGGTGCTTTCTTT; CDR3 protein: CASSFGRGAFF
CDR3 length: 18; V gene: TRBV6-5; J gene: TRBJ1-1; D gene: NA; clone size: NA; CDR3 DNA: TGTGCCAGCAGTTACTTGCAACAGCGCCGTTTAAGGGACACTGAAGCTTTCTTT; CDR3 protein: CASSYLQQRRLRDTEAFF
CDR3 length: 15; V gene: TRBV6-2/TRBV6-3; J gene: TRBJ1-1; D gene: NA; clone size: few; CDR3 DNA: TGTGCCAGCAGCCTCCAGAGAATACTGAACACTGAAGCTTTCTTT; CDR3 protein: CASSLQRILNTEAFF
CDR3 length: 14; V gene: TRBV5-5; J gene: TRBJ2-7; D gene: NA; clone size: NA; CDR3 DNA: TGTGCCAGCAGCTTGGGGGGGATTTTCAACGAGCAGTACTTC; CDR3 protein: CASSLGGIFNEQYF
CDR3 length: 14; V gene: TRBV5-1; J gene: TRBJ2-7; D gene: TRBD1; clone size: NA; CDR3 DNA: TGCGCCAGCAGCTTGGGACAGGGCCTCCGCGAGCAGTACTTC; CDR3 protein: CASSLGQGLREQYF
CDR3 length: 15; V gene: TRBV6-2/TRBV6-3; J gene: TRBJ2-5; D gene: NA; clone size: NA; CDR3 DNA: TGTGCCAGCAGTTACGCCCCGGACAATCTCAAGACCCAGTACTTC; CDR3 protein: CASSYAPDNLKTQYF
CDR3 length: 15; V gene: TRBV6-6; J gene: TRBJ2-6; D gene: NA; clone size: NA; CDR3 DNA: TGTGCCAGCAGTCCCCACCTCTCTGGGGCCAACGTCCTGACTTTC; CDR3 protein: CASSPHLSGANVLTF
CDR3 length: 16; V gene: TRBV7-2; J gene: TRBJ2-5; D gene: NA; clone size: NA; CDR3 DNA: TGTGCCAGCAGCTCGCACGCCGGGACGAGTCTTGGGACCCAGTACTTC; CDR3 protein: CASSSHAGTSLGTQYF
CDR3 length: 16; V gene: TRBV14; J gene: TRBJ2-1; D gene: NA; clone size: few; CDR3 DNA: TGTGCCAGCAGCCAAGGGGGTAGTCGCACCTACAATGAGCAGTTCTTC; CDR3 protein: CASSQGGSRTYNEQFF
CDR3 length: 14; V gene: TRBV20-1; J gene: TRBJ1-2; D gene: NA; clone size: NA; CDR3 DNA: TGCAGTGCTAGAGGGGGAACAGACCTCTATGGCTACACCTTC; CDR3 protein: CSARGGTDLYGYTF
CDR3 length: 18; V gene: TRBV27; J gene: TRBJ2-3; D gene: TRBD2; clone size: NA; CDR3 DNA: TGTGCCAGCAGTCTTTGGGCGGGAGGGGGCCAAGCCCTAGATACGCAGTATTTT; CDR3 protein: CASSLWAGGGQALDTQYF
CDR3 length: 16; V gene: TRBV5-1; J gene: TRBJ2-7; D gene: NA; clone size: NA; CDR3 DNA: TGCGCCAGCAGCCCGGGTGGGACACGGAATCCCTACGAGCAGTACTTC; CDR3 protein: CASSPGGTRNPYEQYF
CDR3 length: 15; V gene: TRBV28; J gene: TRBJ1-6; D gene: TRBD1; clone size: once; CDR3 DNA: TGTGCCAGCAGGCCCAAGACAGGGGGTTTGTCACCCCTCCACTTT; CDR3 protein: CASRPKTGGLSPLHF
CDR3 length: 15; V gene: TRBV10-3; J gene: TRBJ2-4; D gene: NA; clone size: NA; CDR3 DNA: TGTGCCATCAGGGAGTCGCCTGGTCAAAGGGGTGAGCAGTACTTC; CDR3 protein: CAIRESPGQRGEQYF
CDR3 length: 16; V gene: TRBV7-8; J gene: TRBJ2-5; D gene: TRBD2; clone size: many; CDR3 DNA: TGTGCCAGCAGCGTATGGACTAGCGGAAAACAAGAGACCCAGTACTTC; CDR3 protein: CASSVWTSGKQETQYF
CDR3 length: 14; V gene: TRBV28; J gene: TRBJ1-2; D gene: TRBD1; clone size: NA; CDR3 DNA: TGTGCCAGCAGTTTTGGGACAGACGACTATGGCTACACCTTC; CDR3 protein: CASSFGTDDYGYTF
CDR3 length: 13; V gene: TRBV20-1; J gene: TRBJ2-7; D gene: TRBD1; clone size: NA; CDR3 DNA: TGCAGTGCTAGGGGGACAGGGGGCTACGAGCAGTACTTC; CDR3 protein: CSARGTGGYEQYF
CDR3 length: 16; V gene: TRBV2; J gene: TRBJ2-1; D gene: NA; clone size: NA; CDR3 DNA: TGTGCCAGCAGTCCTCTATTAAGGGCGGACTACAATGAGCAGTTCTTC; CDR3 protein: CASSPLLRADYNEQFF
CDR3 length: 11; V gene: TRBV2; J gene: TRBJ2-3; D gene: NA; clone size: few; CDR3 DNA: TGTGCCAGCAGCATTAATGGTCCGCAGTATTTT; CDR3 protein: CASSINGPQYF
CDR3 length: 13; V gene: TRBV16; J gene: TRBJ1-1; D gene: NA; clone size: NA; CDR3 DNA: TGTGCCAGCAGCCTCCTACAGAACACTGAAGCTTTCTTT; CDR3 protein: CASSLLQNTEAFF